Below are 18 T cell receptor beta chains sequenced from a single sample in a study of blood T cell repertoires in COVID-19. Sequencing used immunoSEQ multiplex PCR; TCRdb keeps in-frame clones, though not all of them. The top ten clones hold 6.2% of a sample with more than 100,000 clones, approximately 84% of them seen once. The sequenced material came from peripheral blood. Receptors originate from a human donor in a cohort sampled during active COVID-19.

The V gene is TRBV19, the J gene TRBJ1-1; D perhaps matches TRBD1 (6 bases). CDR1 is LNHDA and CDR2 is SQIVND in the germline V gene (reference sequence). V was pared by 7 bases and J by 5 bases, with 11 bases between. This CDR3 has 12 residues. In nucleotides, the CDR3 is TGTGCCAGTAAACAGGGTGGTACTGAAGCTTTCTTT. It specifies CASKQGGTEAFF.

The gene calls are TRBV2 and TRBJ1-5; D is possibly TRBD1 (5 bases). The CDR3 is made up of 15 amino acids. Germline lookup yields CDR1 SNHLY and CDR2 FYNNEI. The V gene lost 4 bases and the J gene lost 0 bases, with 10 bases spanning the gap. The CDR3 reads CASSAGQSSNQPQHF. DNA of the CDR3: TGTGCCAGCAGTGCAGGACAATCTAGCAATCAGCCCCAGCATTTT.

This clone has just one count. CDR3 nucleotide sequence: TGTGCCAGCAGTTACTTGGGACAGGGCTACGAGCAGTACTTC. Translation gives CASSYLGQGYEQYF. The J gene is TRBJ2-7, the V gene TRBV6-5; TRBD1 agrees at 9 bases. The CDR3 is made up of 14 amino acids. Germline lookup yields CDR1 MNHEY and CDR2 SVGAGI. V was pared by 1 base and J by 3 bases, with 1 base of the junction left unmatched.

This rearrangement joins TRBV29-1 to TRBJ2-1; 9 bases align to TRBD2. Germline values: CDR1 SQVTM, CDR2 ANQGSEA. This CDR3 has 18 amino acids. The V gene end was trimmed by 2 bases and the J gene end by 5 bases; junction bases not matched to a gene: 16. The CDR3 DNA follows: TGCAGCGTTGAATCGCGCGGGAGGGCCCTTAGCCGTAACAATGAGCAGTTCTTC. As protein: CSVESRGRALSRNNEQFF.

The chain combines TRBV6-8 with TRBJ1-2; D ambiguous. This CDR3 is built from 11 residues. V was shortened by 2 bases and J by 7 bases, with 5 bases between the two germline ends. Germline V CDR1 and CDR2: MNHGY, SAAAGT. CDR3 DNA: TGTGCCAGCAGTTACCCGGGTGGCTACACCTTC. Its translation is CASSYPGGYTF.

This chain uses TRBV28 with TRBJ1-1; possible D gene TRBD1, 6 bases. CDR1 is MDHEN and CDR2 is SYDVKM in the germline V gene. The CDR3 length is 16 residues. Between the trimmed V and J ends, which lost 5 bases and 4 bases, there was a span of 20 bases. CDR3 sequence: CASSRDADRFGTEAFF. For the CDR3, the DNA is TGTGCCAGCAGTAGGGACGCGGACAGATTTGGCACTGAAGCTTTCTTT. Combining the CDR3 with reference TRBV28 and TRBJ1-1 gives the whole variable domain DVKVTQSSRYLVKRTGEKVFLECVQDMDHENMFWYRQDPGLGLRLIYFSYDVKMKEKGDIPEGYSVSREKKERFSLILESASTNQTSMYLCASSRDADRFGTEAFFGQGTRLTVV.

The chain carries TRBV5-1 and TRBJ1-6; D is undetermined. The CDR3 extends over 14 amino acids. CDR1 and CDR2 from the germline V gene are SGHRS and YFSETQ. V lost 1 base, J lost 4 bases, and 6 bases lay in between. The CDR3 region has the DNA TGCGCCAGCAGCTTGTCGGGGTATAATTCACCCCTCCACTTT. This encodes CASSLSGYNSPLHF.

The V gene is TRBV7-6, the J gene TRBJ2-2, with 14 bases fitting TRBD2. V was clipped by 3 bases and J by 7 bases; unmatched bases: 4. The germline V gene has CDR1 SGHVS and CDR2 FNYEAQ. This CDR3 is built from 16 residues. CDR3 DNA sequence: TGTGCCAGCAGCTTGCGACTAGCGGGGGGGATCGGGGAGCTGTTTTTT. This translates into CASSLRLAGGIGELFF.

The V and J genes are TRBV15 and TRBJ1-2; maybe TRBD1 (5 bases). The CDR3 sequence is 15 residues long. Looked up from germline, CDR1 is LNHNV and CDR2 is YYDKDF (reference sequence). Trimming left V 1 base short and J 6 bases short, with 15 bases between. CDR3 in DNA: TGTGCCACCAGCAGAGTCGGCGGGGGTAGGAATGGCTACACCTTC. This sequence encodes CATSRVGGGRNGYTF.

This clone came up once. The chain is built from TRBV6-6 and TRBJ1-6, with D possibly matching TRBD1 (5 bases). The V end was cut by 2 bases, the J end by 9 bases, with 11 bases between. Germline values: CDR1 MNHNY, CDR2 SVGAGI (reference sequence). This CDR3 region has 14 residues. CDR3 sequence: CASSYGATSSPLHF. CDR3 bases: TGTGCCAGCAGTTACGGGGCTACTTCTTCACCCCTCCACTTT.

This rearrangement joins TRBV18 to TRBJ2-3; D gene ambiguous. CDR3 length: 15 residues. Trimming shortened V by 3 bases and J by 1 base, and 11 bases separated the two germline ends. Germline V gene lookup returns CDR1 KGHSH and CDR2 LQKENI. The DNA for the CDR3 is TGTGCCAGCTCACCGCTCGCGGCGGGCACAGATACGCAGTATTTT. Its protein is CASSPLAAGTDTQYF.

The V and J genes are TRBV12-3 or TRBV12-4 and TRBJ1-2; 10 bases are a match to TRBD1. The CDR3 has 13 residues. V gave up 7 bases and J gave up 8 bases; unmatched junction bases: 7. CDR3 protein: CASTLTGGDGYTF. In DNA form, the CDR3 reads TGTGCCAGCACCTTGACAGGGGGCGACGGCTACACCTTC.

This clone was seen a handful of times. V is TRBV28 and J is TRBJ1-5; D call uncertain. The V end was cut by 7 bases, the J end by 0 bases, with 7 bases between. The CDR3 runs to 13 residues. Per germline, CDR1 MDHEN and CDR2 SYDVKM. CDR3 in DNA: TGTGCCAGCACTGAGGATAGCAATCAGCCCCAGCATTTT. Translating gives CASTEDSNQPQHF.

The CDR3 sequence is CASSGAGTAEREAFF. In nucleotides, the CDR3 is TGTGCCAGCAGTGGGGCTGGGACAGCCGAACGTGAAGCTTTCTTT. The chain uses TRBV2 and TRBJ1-1, with 7 bases matching TRBD1. The CDR3 sequence is 15 residues long. The V gene end was trimmed by 4 bases and the J gene end by 7 bases; junction bases not matched to a gene: 12. In germline, CDR1 is SNHLY, CDR2 FYNNEI.

V usage is TRBV7-9 and J usage is TRBJ2-1; 13 nucleotides line up with TRBD2. J lost 8 bases, V lost 6 bases, and 16 bases had no gene match. Germline V gives CDR1 SEHNR, CDR2 FQNEAQ (reference sequence). CDR3 length: 18 residues. CDR3 sequence (DNA): TGTGCCAGCAGGACCGGGACTAGCGGGGATGGCACCCCCGATGAGCAGTTCTTC. It codes for CASRTGTSGDGTPDEQFF. The whole variable domain, filled in from reference TRBV7-9 and TRBJ2-1, reads DTGVSQNPRHKITKRGQNVTFRCDPISEHNRLYWYRQTLGQGPEFLTYFQNEAQLEKSRLLSDRFSAERPKGSFSTLEIQRTEQGDSAMYLCASRTGTSGDGTPDEQFFGPGTRLTVL.

The genes are TRBV10-3 and TRBJ1-2; 10 bases are a match to TRBD1. The CDR3 is made up of 14 amino acids. In germline, CDR1 is ENHRY, CDR2 SYGVKD. After removal of 0 bases from V and 6 bases from J, the junction contained 1 base not matched to a gene. As DNA, the CDR3 is TGTGCCATCAGTGAGTCCGGGACAGGGGATGGCTACACCTTC. Translation gives CAISESGTGDGYTF.

The chain is built from TRBV6-6 and TRBJ2-5; a possible D gene is TRBD1 (6 bases). With 0 bases removed from V and 3 bases from J, the gap between germline ends came to 8 bases. Germline V gene sequence: CDR1 MNHNY, CDR2 SVGAGI (reference sequence). CDR3 length: 14 amino acids. The CDR3 DNA sequence: TGTGCCAGCAGTTACTCTGACAGGAAAGAGACCCAGTACTTC. Translating it yields CASSYSDRKETQYF.

V and J are TRBV7-9 and TRBJ2-1, with D possibly matching TRBD2 (5 bases). The CDR3 length is 15 residues. The germline V and J ends were trimmed by 4 bases and 10 bases, with 20 bases remaining between them. From germline, CDR1 is SEHNR and CDR2 FQNEAQ (reference sequence). The CDR3 nucleotides read TGTGCCAGCAGCTCCGAGGAGGATATGCTAGGGGAGCAGTTCTTC. Encoded protein: CASSSEEDMLGEQFF.